The 27 T cell receptor beta chains listed next were all sequenced from one sample in a study of lymphopenia after photon versus proton radiotherapy. Repertoires were generated with immunoSEQ multiplex PCR, while TCRdb's copy carries only in-frame clones and drops some. The sample records tens of thousands of clones, about nine tenths being singletons. The sequencing used peripheral blood, collected from a patient treated with proton-based radiotherapy. The receptor set was obtained from a man older than 75 with esophageal cancer.

The chain combines TRBV19 with TRBJ1-1; 9 bases align to TRBD1. The germline V gene has CDR1 LNHDA and CDR2 SQIVND (reference sequence). The CDR3 has 13 residues. Germline trimming cut 7 bases from V and 5 bases from J; bases unmatched to any gene: 5. CDR3 sequence (DNA): TGTGCCAGTACTGACAGGGGGGGGACTGAAGCTTTCTTT. Translating gives CASTDRGGTEAFF.

This sequence joins TRBV5-4 and TRBJ2-5; perhaps TRBD2 as D (6 bases). Germline V gene data show CDR1 as SGHNT and CDR2 as YYREEE (reference sequence). Trimming pared 2 bases from V and 5 bases from J, leaving 13 bases between. The CDR3 consists of 14 residues. CDR3 in amino acids: CASSLGWGEETQYF. CDR3 in DNA: TGTGCCAGCAGCTTAGGTTGGGGGGAGGAGACCCAGTACTTC.

This clone was seen just once. This chain uses TRBV6-6 with TRBJ1-2; 8 nucleotides match TRBD1. The V and J ends lost 2 bases and 7 bases, in that order; junction bases with no gene match: 3. The CDR3 has 13 amino acids. Germline V lookup: CDR1 MNHNY, CDR2 SVGAGI (reference sequence). This CDR3 is CASSYRQGLGYTF. The CDR3 DNA reads as TGTGCCAGCAGTTACCGACAGGGGCTTGGCTACACCTTC.

Regarding this clone: Other DNA sequences from this sample encode an identical CDR3 as well. The chain combines TRBV10-2 with TRBJ2-7, with D perhaps TRBD1 or TRBD2 (5 bases each). CDR1 and CDR2 from the germline V gene are WSHSY and SAAADI. CDR3 length: 12 amino acids. The CDR3 spells CASSEPWGRQLV. For the CDR3, the DNA is TGTGCCAGCAGTGAGCCATGGGGGAGACAGTTGGTC.

CDR3 loop: CARSFGGRGVPQYF. CDR3 DNA sequence: TGTGCCAGAAGCTTCGGAGGAAGGGGCGTCCCCCAGTACTTC. The rearrangement uses TRBV5-3 and TRBJ2-5; D possibly matches TRBD1 or TRBD2 (5 bases each). TRBV5-3 is an ORF, with its function uncertain. With 2 bases removed from V and 9 bases from J, the gap between germline ends came to 17 bases. CDR3 length: 14 residues.

This clone appeared a single time. The J gene is TRBJ2-3, the V gene TRBV10-3; no clear D. This CDR3 has 12 amino acids. Deletions cut 6 bases from V and 2 bases from J, with 6 bases between. Germline lookup yields CDR1 ENHRY and CDR2 SYGVKD. The CDR3 DNA sequence: TGTGCCATCAGGCCTAACACAGATACGCAGTATTTT. As protein: CAIRPNTDTQYF.

The chain joins TRBV29-1 to TRBJ2-3, with 7 bases that match TRBD1. The CDR3 extends over 13 amino acids. Unmatched junction bases numbered 5, after V lost 5 bases and J lost 3 bases. In germline, CDR1 is SQVTM, CDR2 ANQGSEA. The CDR3 coding sequence is TGCAGCGTTATAGGACAGGCTACAGATACGCAGTATTTT. This encodes CSVIGQATDTQYF.

The rearrangement uses TRBV11-2 and TRBJ2-7; tentatively, D is TRBD2 (6 bases). V was clipped by 5 bases and J by 7 bases, with 12 bases between them. The CDR3 length is 12 residues. Looked up from germline, CDR1 is SGHAT and CDR2 is FQNNGV. CDR3: CASSPGLTEQYF. The CDR3 nucleotides read TGTGCCAGCAGCCCGGGACTCACGGAGCAGTACTTC.

The V and J genes are TRBV9 and TRBJ2-7, with TRBD1 as a possible D gene (8 bases). This CDR3 spans 14 amino acids. V shed 0 bases and J shed 3 bases, with 10 bases lying between them. Germline assignment: CDR1 SGDLS and CDR2 YYNGEE. As DNA, the CDR3 is TGTGCCAGCAGCGTAGACAGGGGGGGCTACGAGCAGTACTTC. Its translation is CASSVDRGGYEQYF.

The chain has TRBV11-2 and TRBJ2-7; TRBD2 is a possible D gene (5 bases). Trimming stripped 5 bases from V and 2 bases from J, with 13 bases between. CDR3 length: 14 amino acids. Germline values: CDR1 SGHAT, CDR2 FQNNGV. Here the CDR3 reads CASSAISRAYEQYF. CDR3 DNA: TGTGCCAGCAGCGCGATATCGCGGGCCTACGAGCAGTACTTC.

This chain connects TRBV9 to TRBJ1-2; no clear D gene. CDR1 is SGDLS and CDR2 is YYNGEE in the germline V gene. This CDR3 region has 15 residues. Trimming removed 3 bases from V and 4 bases from J, with 16 bases in between. CDR3: CASSAWVEGFYGYTF. The CDR3 DNA sequence: TGTGCCAGCAGCGCCTGGGTAGAAGGATTCTATGGCTACACCTTC.

The chain employs TRBV7-9 and TRBJ2-7, with a weak D call TRBD2 (5 bases). This CDR3 has 11 amino acids. Per germline, CDR1 SEHNR and CDR2 FQNEAQ (reference sequence). V was trimmed by 10 bases and J by 3 bases, leaving 10 bases between them. The CDR3 here is CATGSSYEQYF. Here the CDR3 DNA reads TGTGCCACGGGGTCGAGCTACGAGCAGTACTTC. The full variable domain, its missing parts supplied by reference TRBV7-9 and TRBJ2-7, is DTGVSQNPRHKITKRGQNVTFRCDPISEHNRLYWYRQTLGQGPEFLTYFQNEAQLEKSRLLSDRFSAERPKGSFSTLEIQRTEQGDSAMYLCATGSSYEQYFGPGTRLTVT.

This chain connects TRBV5-8 to TRBJ2-3, with 7 nucleotides matching TRBD1. The CDR3 consists of 15 residues. The trim removed 5 bases at V and 0 bases at J, leaving 6 bases unmatched. Germline-derived CDR1 and CDR2 are SGHTS and YDEGEE. CDR3 DNA: TGTGCCAGCAGGCGGACAGGCTCTAGCACAGATACGCAGTATTTT. It specifies CASRRTGSSTDTQYF.

V usage is TRBV5-4 and J usage is TRBJ1-4, with 9 positions matching TRBD1. Trimming at V came to 4 bases and at J to 8 bases, leaving 3 bases not matched to a gene. CDR3 length equals 13 residues. CDR1 is SGHNT and CDR2 is YYREEE in the germline V gene (reference sequence). The CDR3 DNA sequence: TGTGCCAGCAGCCAAGACAGGGGGGAAAAACTGTTTTTT. It translates to CASSQDRGEKLFF.

V usage is TRBV15 and J usage is TRBJ2-3; D may be TRBD1 (6 bases). There are 15 residues in the CDR3. Germline CDR1 is LNHNV and CDR2 is YYDKDF (reference sequence). The V end was cut by 0 bases, the J end by 2 bases, with 9 bases between. CDR3 sequence reads: CATSRDGQNTDTQYF. The CDR3 DNA is TGTGCCACCAGCAGAGATGGACAGAACACAGATACGCAGTATTTT.

In its sample, this clone was seen once. This sequence joins TRBV2 and TRBJ2-7; no clear D gene. The CDR3 covers 11 residues. Germline lookup yields CDR1 SNHLY and CDR2 FYNNEI. V lost 4 bases and J 8 bases, leaving 9 bases between the germline ends. DNA for the CDR3: TGTGCCAGCAGTGCTACGCGTAAGCAGTACTTC. Protein sequence: CASSATRKQYF.

The J gene is TRBJ1-3, the V gene TRBV19; tentative D call: TRBD1 (5 bases). V was pared by 6 bases and J by 0 bases, with 12 bases between. The germline CDR1 and CDR2 sequences are LNHDA and SQIVND (reference sequence). CDR3 length: 15 amino acids. Written as DNA, the CDR3 is TGTGCCAGTAGCCCTGGACATCACTCTGGAAACACCATATATTTT. Translation: CASSPGHHSGNTIYF.

CDR3 sequence (DNA): TGTGCCAGCAGCTCCCGGATGGGGGGAGAGCAGTACTTC. Its protein is CASSSRMGGEQYF. This rearrangement joins TRBV7-2 to TRBJ2-7; D is perhaps TRBD2 (6 bases). Trimming took 4 bases from V and 7 from J, leaving 14 bases between them. The CDR3 consists of 13 residues. The germline gives CDR1 SGHTA, CDR2 FQGNSA. The full variable domain, rest sourced from reference TRBV7-2 and TRBJ2-7, is GAGVSQSPSNKVTEKGKDVELRCDPISGHTALYWYRQSLGQGLEFLIYFQGNSAPDKSGLPSDRFSAERTGGSVSTLTIQRTQQEDSAVYLCASSSRMGGEQYFGPGTRLTVT.

This chain joins TRBV5-4 and TRBJ2-1; maybe TRBD2 (6 bases). There are 15 residues in the CDR3. Trimming removed 5 bases at V and 1 base at J, with 13 bases between. The V gene's germline CDR1 is SGHNT and CDR2 YYREEE (reference sequence). CDR3 protein: CASRRDFDSYNEQFF. The CDR3 DNA follows: TGTGCCAGCAGGAGGGACTTTGATTCCTACAATGAGCAGTTCTTC.

The rearrangement joins TRBV10-1 to TRBJ1-1; no firm D call. CDR3 length: 13 residues. Germline CDR1 WNHNN, CDR2 SYGVQD (reference sequence). Between the trimmed V and J ends, which lost 6 bases and 1 base, there was a span of 9 bases. CDR3 sequence: CASRSTPNTEAFF. DNA of the CDR3: TGCGCCAGCAGAAGCACACCGAACACTGAAGCTTTCTTT.

With respect to this clone: Other DNA sequences within the sample encode an identical CDR3. The chain has TRBV5-1 and TRBJ2-6; TRBD1 matches 7 bases. J lost 0 bases, V lost 6 bases, and 9 bases had no gene match. Germline assignment: CDR1 SGHRS and CDR2 YFSETQ. CDR3 length: 17 residues. The CDR3 region has the DNA TGCGCCAGCACCACTCAACAGGGGAGCTCTGGGGCCAACGTCCTGACTTTC. Its protein product is CASTTQQGSSGANVLTF.

The chain carries TRBV28 and TRBJ1-5; D is uncertain. Trimming removed 7 bases at V and 2 bases at J, with 12 bases between. This CDR3 spans 14 amino acids. CDR1 is MDHEN and CDR2 is SYDVKM in the germline V gene. As DNA, the CDR3 is TGTGCCAGCACCGCGCGGTATGGCAATCAGCCCCAGCATTTT. This translates into CASTARYGNQPQHF.

V gene TRBV4-2 combines with J gene TRBJ2-6; D gene unclear. The CDR3 contains 17 residues. The V gene's germline CDR1 is LGHNA and CDR2 YNFKEQ. V was shortened by 0 bases and J by 0 bases, with 9 bases between the two germline ends. The CDR3 is CASSQDPVASGANVLTF. For the CDR3, the DNA is TGTGCCAGCAGCCAAGATCCGGTTGCCTCTGGGGCCAACGTCCTGACTTTC.

The V and J genes are TRBV27 and TRBJ1-1, with D hard to call. Trimming took off 5 bases at V and 0 bases at J, with 13 bases between the two ends. Per germline, CDR1 MNHEY and CDR2 SMNVEV (reference sequence). This CDR3 has 15 amino acids. The DNA for the CDR3 is TGTGCCAGCAGTCCCCGACACGACATGAACACTGAAGCTTTCTTT. It codes for CASSPRHDMNTEAFF.

This clone appeared once. The chain employs TRBV7-9 and TRBJ2-7; D is perhaps TRBD1 or TRBD2 (5 bases each). V was clipped by 4 bases and J by 4 bases, with 14 bases between them. This CDR3 spans 14 amino acids. Germline V gene data show CDR1 as SEHNR and CDR2 as FQNEAQ (reference sequence). The CDR3 nucleotides read TGTGCCAGCAGCTACGGGACGGCGAATTACGAGCAGTACTTC. Translated, it gives CASSYGTANYEQYF. Full variable domain (remainder filled in from reference TRBV7-9 and TRBJ2-7): DTGVSQNPRHKITKRGQNVTFRCDPISEHNRLYWYRQTLGQGPEFLTYFQNEAQLEKSRLLSDRFSAERPKGSFSTLEIQRTEQGDSAMYLCASSYGTANYEQYFGPGTRLTVT.

The rearrangement links TRBV7-9 to TRBJ2-5; no definite D call. This CDR3 region has 13 residues. Germline lookup yields CDR1 SEHNR and CDR2 FQNEAQ (reference sequence). V was shortened by 1 base and J by 5 bases, with 8 bases between the two germline ends. The CDR3 reads CASSLETWETQYF. DNA of the CDR3: TGTGCCAGCAGCTTAGAAACCTGGGAGACCCAGTACTTC.

The chain uses TRBV7-2 and TRBJ2-7, with D maybe TRBD1 (6 bases). The CDR3 is made up of 16 amino acids. V lost 4 bases to trimming and J lost 0 bases, with 16 bases between them. Germline V gene data show CDR1 as SGHTA and CDR2 as FQGNSA. CDR3 in DNA: TGTGCCAGCAGCTCAACGACAGGCTACAGCTCCTACGAGCAGTACTTC. It translates to CASSSTTGYSSYEQYF.